This T cell receptor (beta chain) originates from a study of shared clonotypes between healthy human individuals. The data were produced by immunoSEQ multiplex PCR, yet TCRdb's version contains in-frame clones alone and is incomplete. The repertoire holds roughly 2,300,000 clones, with less than 95% as singletons. The CDR3 is made up of 15 amino acids. Germline V gives CDR1 MNHNS, CDR2 SASEGT. V lost 6 bases to trimming and J lost 5 bases; unmatched junction nucleotides: 8. This sequence originates from a man aged 18 to 30 in good health. Some clones in this sample may be carry-over from other donors' samples. The sample taken for sequencing was naive CD4+ T cells from PBMCs. Subset reported: CD45RA+ positively selected. The chain is built from TRBV6-1 and TRBJ2-2; 8 bases fit TRBD1. The CDR3 is CASRLGDRRTGELFF. In DNA form, the CDR3 reads TGTGCCAGCAGATTGGGGGACAGGAGGACCGGGGAGCTGTTTTTT.